This record looks at one TCR beta chain sequence and its context. The data derive from a study of blood T cell repertoires in COVID-19. Using immunoSEQ multiplex PCR, the repertoire was profiled, and TCRdb retains in-frame clones only, with some absent. Of approximately 92,000 clones in the sample, less than 85% are singletons; the top ten hold roughly 8.4%. Per the germline V gene, CDR1 is LNHDA and CDR2 is SQIVND (reference sequence). The CDR3 runs to 17 residues. The V end was cut by 1 base, the J end by 6 bases, with 19 bases between. This sequence originates from a man aged 50 to 59 who had recovered from COVID-19. The chain joins TRBV19 to TRBJ1-5; D is unclear. Sequenced: peripheral blood. The CDR3 DNA reads TGTGCCAGTAGTATAGGCGGAAGGGCGGCGGGAGGTCAGCCCCAGCATTTT. Amino acid sequence: CASSIGGRAAGGQPQHF.